Included here is one TCR beta chain sequence, with context. Its antigen is still unknown. Deletions cut 5 bases from V and 5 bases from J, with 18 bases between. The germline V gene encodes CDR1 LNHDA and CDR2 SQIVND (reference sequence). This CDR3 contains 15 residues. The entry originates in a study of memory CD4+ T cells and cytomegalovirus serostatus. Study in general: This sample comes from healthy Belgian adults, 9 CMV seropositive, approximately 24 seronegative. Findings and caveats of the study: The CMV-associated TCR signature appears largely within the CD4+ memory repertoire.

The table came from immunoSEQ multiplex PCR; TCRdb's copy has only in-frame clones and leaves some out. This table holds roughly 86,000 clones, 75% to 85% found once. Single viable CD3+CD4+CD8-CD45RO+ cells were sorted as the memory CD4+ T cells. This receptor was identified in an adult in good health and CMV-seropositive. The gene calls are TRBV19 and TRBJ1-1, with a tentative D call TRBD1 (6 bases). Source material: memory CD4+ T cells from blood. The CDR3 bases are TGTGCCAGTAGTGGAGGAGGGGGGCGGCGGACTGAAGCTTTCTTT. Translation: CASSGGGGRRTEAFF.